Below are 24 T cell receptor beta chains sequenced from a single sample in a study of T cell responses to AZD1222 COVID-19 vaccine. Clones were read by immunoSEQ multiplex PCR, and TCRdb kept only the in-frame ones, dropping some. Of 95,000 to 110,000 clones in the sample, over 75% are singletons; the top ten hold around a sixth. The input for sequencing was peripheral blood, taken on day 0 of AZD1222 vaccination. These receptors all come from an adult in good health.

This clone was detected only a few times. The chain recombines TRBV15 with TRBJ1-2, with D possibly matching TRBD1 (5 bases). Germline-derived CDR1 and CDR2 are LNHNV and YYDKDF (reference sequence). The CDR3 runs to 19 residues. Trimming took off 0 bases at V and 2 bases at J, with 22 bases between the two ends. DNA for the CDR3: TGTGCCACCAGCAGAGAATTGGGTCTAGGGTTGCAGGGAAACTATGGCTACACCTTC. This encodes CATSRELGLGLQGNYGYTF.

The genes are TRBV29-1 and TRBJ1-1; 7 positions match TRBD1. With V trimmed by 4 bases and J by 4 bases, 9 bases remained unmatched. The CDR3 has 14 residues. CDR1 and CDR2 from the germline V gene are SQVTM and ANQGSEA. The CDR3 bases are TGCAGCGTTGGCCTCACAGGGGTTGGCACTGAAGCTTTCTTT. Translation: CSVGLTGVGTEAFF.

The V gene is TRBV3-1 (or the pseudogene TRBV3-2), the J gene TRBJ1-3, with D unresolved. The CDR3 spans 13 residues. The germline V gene has CDR1 LGHDT and CDR2 YNNKEL (reference sequence). V lost 0 bases and J lost 5, with 5 bases in between. The CDR3 spells CASSQDARNTIYF. CDR3 nucleotide sequence: TGTGCCAGCAGCCAAGATGCTCGAAACACCATATATTTT.

In this sample, this clone turned up once. The rearrangement links TRBV7-2 to TRBJ2-3; D possibly uses TRBD1 or TRBD2 (6 bases each). Germline V gene data show CDR1 as SGHTA and CDR2 as FQGNSA. The length of the CDR3 is 17 residues. V dropped 1 base and J dropped 4 bases, with 18 bases sitting between them. In DNA, the CDR3 is TGTGCCAGCAGCTTAGGTCTCGGGGGCGTGAAGGCAGATACGCAGTATTTT. It codes for CASSLGLGGVKADTQYF.

The V and J genes are TRBV5-6 and TRBJ2-3; D unresolved. The CDR3 loop spans 14 amino acids. The germline V gene encodes CDR1 SGHDT and CDR2 YYEEEE. Trimming stripped 4 bases from V and 5 bases from J, with 14 bases between. In nucleotides, the CDR3 is TGTGCCAGCAGCGTTGGTCGGTCGATAGATACGCAGTATTTT. Its translation is CASSVGRSIDTQYF.

V is TRBV18 and J is TRBJ2-7; 9 bases fit TRBD1. The germline V gene has CDR1 KGHSH and CDR2 LQKENI. The CDR3 is 16 residues long. Germline trimming cut 1 base from V and 1 base from J; bases unmatched to any gene: 5. This CDR3 reads CASSPREGTGSYEQYF. In DNA, the CDR3 is TGTGCCAGCTCACCACGGGAGGGGACAGGGTCCTACGAGCAGTACTTC.

DNA for the CDR3: TGTGCCAGCAGCTTAGTGGCAGGGCTGGTTGCAGATACGCAGTATTTT. It encodes CASSLVAGLVADTQYF. This sequence joins TRBV7-8 and TRBJ2-3; D is perhaps TRBD1 (5 bases). Trimming shortened V by 1 base and J by 4 bases, and 15 bases separated the two germline ends. The CDR3 loop spans 16 amino acids. From germline, CDR1 is SGHVS and CDR2 FQNEAQ.

The gene calls are TRBV30 and TRBJ2-7; D is uncertain. V was trimmed by 0 bases and J by 0 bases, leaving 0 bases between them. CDR3 length equals 11 residues. Per the germline V gene, CDR1 is GTSNPN and CDR2 is SVGIG (reference sequence). As DNA, the CDR3 is TGTGCCTGGAGTGTCTCCTACGAGCAGTACTTC. Translating it yields CAWSVSYEQYF.

The genes are TRBV9 and TRBJ2-2, with TRBD1 identical over 7 bases. CDR1 and CDR2 (germline): SGDLS, YYNGEE. V lost 5 bases and J lost 6; bases outside the gene matches: 7. This CDR3 is 14 amino acids long. The chain's CDR3 is CASRRQGGSGELFF. CDR3 DNA sequence: TGTGCCAGCAGGAGACAGGGCGGGTCCGGGGAGCTGTTTTTT.

The CDR3 nucleotides are TGCAGCGCTTCTGGTCCCATACAGTTCTTC. Translation: CSASGPIQFF. The chain couples TRBV20-1 to TRBJ2-1; D gene ambiguous. Per germline, CDR1 DFQATT and CDR2 SNEGSKA (reference sequence). The CDR3 sequence is 10 residues long.

The rearrangement joins TRBV6-6 to TRBJ1-1, with 9 positions matching TRBD1. V was pared by 5 bases and J by 3 bases, with 7 bases of the junction left unmatched. Germline V lookup: CDR1 MNHNY, CDR2 SVGAGI (reference sequence). The CDR3 extends over 15 amino acids. The CDR3 nucleotides are TGTGCCAGCAGTAGGGGGGGACAGGGTTACACTGAAGCTTTCTTT. It translates to CASSRGGQGYTEAFF.

The chain is built from TRBV5-1 and TRBJ2-1; D uncertain. The V gene lost 0 bases and the J gene lost 7 bases, with 5 bases spanning the gap. Germline CDR1 is SGHRS and CDR2 is YFSETQ. CDR3 length: 12 amino acids. The CDR3 DNA reads TGCGCCAGCAGCTTGGAAAGGAATGAGCAGTTCTTC. Amino acid sequence: CASSLERNEQFF.

The chain employs TRBV19 and TRBJ2-2; D is unclear. CDR3 length: 15 amino acids. Trimming removed 6 bases from V and 1 base from J, with 12 bases in between. Germline CDR1 is LNHDA and CDR2 is SQIVND (reference sequence). The CDR3 sequence is CASRRGGVNTGELFF. For the CDR3, the DNA is TGTGCCAGTAGGAGAGGCGGAGTGAACACCGGGGAGCTGTTTTTT.

The chain has TRBV29-1 and TRBJ1-2, with unresolved D. V gave up 3 bases and J gave up 1 base, with 6 bases separating them. Germline lookup yields CDR1 SQVTM and CDR2 ANQGSEA. The CDR3 has 12 amino acids. CDR3 loop: CSVDGFNYGYTF. CDR3 sequence (DNA): TGCAGCGTTGATGGGTTTAACTATGGCTACACCTTC.

The V and J genes are TRBV2 and TRBJ2-3; 12 bases align to TRBD1. Germline V gene lookup returns CDR1 SNHLY and CDR2 FYNNEI. Trimming cost V 6 bases and J 7 bases; bases outside gene matches: 14. This CDR3 region has 17 residues. The CDR3 region is CASRNSGQGASLYTQYF. For the CDR3, the DNA is TGTGCCAGCAGAAACTCGGGACAGGGGGCTAGTTTATATACGCAGTATTTT.

V is TRBV2 and J is TRBJ1-5; 7 bases agree with TRBD1. The V gene end was trimmed by 4 bases and the J gene end by 1 base; junction bases not matched to a gene: 7. The germline V gene has CDR1 SNHLY and CDR2 FYNNEI. The CDR3 is made up of 16 amino acids. CDR3 residues: CASSGQGLGSNQPQHF. The CDR3 DNA reads TGTGCCAGCAGTGGACAGGGATTGGGAAGCAATCAGCCCCAGCATTTT.

The chain combines TRBV5-6 with TRBJ1-3; TRBD1 might be the D (5 bases). The CDR3 covers 13 residues. V lost 4 bases, J lost 4 bases, and 9 bases lay in between. Per the germline V gene, CDR1 is SGHDT and CDR2 is YYEEEE. CDR3 DNA: TGTGCCAGCAGCCGGACATTCGGAAACACCATATATTTT. Translation gives CASSRTFGNTIYF. Filled out from reference TRBV5-6 and TRBJ1-3, the complete variable domain reads DAGVTQSPTHLIKTRGQQVTLRCSPKSGHDTVSWYQQALGQGPQFIFQYYEEEERQRGNFPDRFSGHQFPNYSSELNVNALLLGDSALYLCASSRTFGNTIYFGEGSWLTVV.

The genes are TRBV9 and TRBJ2-3, with a weak D call TRBD1 (6 bases). Germline assignment: CDR1 SGDLS and CDR2 YYNGEE. V lost 0 bases and J lost 2, with 16 bases in between. The CDR3 is 17 amino acids. In DNA form, the CDR3 reads TGTGCCAGCAGCGTAGAGGGTGGACAGCTCCTCACAGATACGCAGTATTTT. As protein: CASSVEGGQLLTDTQYF.

The chain has TRBV19 and TRBJ2-1; the match to TRBD2 covers 10 bases. The V gene's germline CDR1 is LNHDA and CDR2 SQIVND (reference sequence). After removal of 6 bases from V and 5 bases from J, the junction contained 4 bases not matched to a gene. The CDR3 spans 14 residues. The CDR3 DNA follows: TGTGCCAGTAGACAGCGGGGGGGTAACAATGAGCAGTTCTTC. Its protein is CASRQRGGNNEQFF.

The chain links TRBV27 to TRBJ1-1; 8 bases are a match to TRBD1. The CDR3 extends over 16 amino acids. V trimming: 6 bases; J trimming: 7 bases; junction bases outside the gene matches: 16. CDR1 is MNHEY and CDR2 is SMNVEV in the germline V gene (reference sequence). The CDR3 sequence: CASSWISLQGVVEAFF. The CDR3 DNA reads TGTGCCAGCAGCTGGATTTCATTACAGGGGGTCGTTGAAGCTTTCTTT.

The chain is built from TRBV10-1 and TRBJ1-5, with D uncertain. V shed 3 bases and J shed 2 bases, with 5 bases lying between them. CDR1 is WNHNN, CDR2 SYGVQD, per germline (reference sequence). The CDR3 has 13 amino acids. The CDR3 DNA reads as TGCGCCAGCAGTGACCGAGGCAATCAGCCCCAGCATTTT. Amino acids: CASSDRGNQPQHF.

This clone occurred once. The chain is built from TRBV12-2 and TRBJ1-2; the tabulated D call, TRBD1, remains unverified against the DNA. TRBV12-2 is a listed pseudogene. The CDR3 has 17 residues. CDR3 sequence reads: CASRLEDPTGSPGGYTF. CDR3 coding DNA: TGTGCAAGTCGCTTAGAAGACCCTACAGGGTCGCCGGGAGGCTACACCTTC.

The chain couples TRBV19 to TRBJ1-2; 7 nucleotides align to TRBD1. The germline CDR1 and CDR2 sequences are LNHDA and SQIVND (reference sequence). This CDR3 is built from 15 residues. J lost 4 bases, V lost 6 bases, and 11 bases had no gene match. CDR3: CASSLGQLGLYGYTF. CDR3 coding DNA: TGTGCCAGTAGCTTGGGACAGCTGGGTCTCTATGGCTACACCTTC.

This chain joins TRBV5-1 and TRBJ2-3; D not certain. V lost 0 bases to trimming and J lost 4 bases, with 3 bases between them. Germline CDR1 SGHRS, CDR2 YFSETQ. The CDR3 extends over 12 amino acids. Here the CDR3 reads CASSLASDTQYF. CDR3 nucleotides: TGCGCCAGCAGCTTGGCTTCAGATACGCAGTATTTT.